The rows below give T cell receptor beta chains drawn from one sample of a study of cytomegalovirus exposure and HLA in healthy donors. Method: immunoSEQ multiplex PCR; TCRdb's copy keeps in-frame clones and lacks some. This sample yields 82,000 or so clones, of which 10% are seen a single time; almost 25% belongs to the top ten. The sample consisted of PBMCs. All receptors come from a man aged 55-75 years in good health and CMV-seropositive. Both conserved end residues are part of each CDR3. Each record gives: clone size, J gene, V gene, D gene, CDR3 DNA, CDR3 protein. The D gene is left open where the match is weak. Clone size, where shown, is once, few, many, or a class for clones that have expanded.

NA	TRBJ2-5	TRBV6-5	TRBD1	TGTGCCAGCAGTTTCTATTTGGGACAGGGTGTCGAGACCCAGTACTTC	CASSFYLGQGVETQYF
NA	TRBJ2-2	TRBV5-1	NA	TGCGCCAGCAGCTCGAGCCAGGGAAACACCGGGGAGCTGTTTTTT	CASSSSQGNTGELFF
few	TRBJ1-4	TRBV18	NA	TGTGCCAGCTCAGAGTTTCAGGGTCGAGAAAAACTGTTTTTT	CASSEFQGREKLFF
few	TRBJ2-5	TRBV7-6	NA	TGTGCCAGCAGCCGGAGCCCCAACCAAGAGGCCCAGTACTTC	CASSRSPNQEAQYF
NA	TRBJ1-1	TRBV2	NA	TGTGCCAGCAGCTCCATGGCAGTGCCGAACACTGAAGCTTTCTTT	CASSSMAVPNTEAFF
few	TRBJ2-5	TRBV2	TRBD2	TGTGCCAGCAGTGAAGAAACGGGAGGTGGGACCCAGTACTTC	CASSEETGGGTQYF
NA	TRBJ2-7	TRBV2	TRBD1	TGTGCCAGCAGGGACAGGGGGAGCTCCTACGAGCAGTACTTC	CASRDRGSSYEQYF
few	TRBJ1-2	TRBV30	NA	TGTGCCTGGAACCCCATGAGGGGGGGCGAGGCTGGCTACACCTTC	CAWNPMRGGEAGYTF
few	TRBJ2-3	TRBV27	NA	TGTGCCAGCAGTCTAGTTGCAGCAGGAGGGACAGATACGCAGTATTTT	CASSLVAAGGTDTQYF
few	TRBJ2-5	TRBV15	NA	TGTGCCACCAGCAGAGATCTGGGCCTCCAAGAGACCCAGTACTTC	CATSRDLGLQETQYF
few	TRBJ2-7	TRBV5-5	NA	TGTGCCAGCAGCTTCGCAGGAAGTACCTACGAGCAGTACTTC	CASSFAGSTYEQYF
few	TRBJ1-6	TRBV6-5	NA	TGTGCCAGCAGTTACGGGCAGGGCAATTCACCCCTCCACTTT	CASSYGQGNSPLHF
NA	TRBJ1-5	TRBV28	TRBD1	TGTGCCAGCAGTTGGTTGGACAGGGCAAATCAGCCCCAGCATTTT	CASSWLDRANQPQHF
few	TRBJ2-5	TRBV9	TRBD1	TGTGCCAGCAGCGGACAGGGGAAAGAGACCCAGTACTTC	CASSGQGKETQYF
NA	TRBJ2-5	TRBV2	NA	TGTGCCAGCAGTTCCGGGACACCAGGACAAGAGACCCAGTACTTC	CASSSGTPGQETQYF